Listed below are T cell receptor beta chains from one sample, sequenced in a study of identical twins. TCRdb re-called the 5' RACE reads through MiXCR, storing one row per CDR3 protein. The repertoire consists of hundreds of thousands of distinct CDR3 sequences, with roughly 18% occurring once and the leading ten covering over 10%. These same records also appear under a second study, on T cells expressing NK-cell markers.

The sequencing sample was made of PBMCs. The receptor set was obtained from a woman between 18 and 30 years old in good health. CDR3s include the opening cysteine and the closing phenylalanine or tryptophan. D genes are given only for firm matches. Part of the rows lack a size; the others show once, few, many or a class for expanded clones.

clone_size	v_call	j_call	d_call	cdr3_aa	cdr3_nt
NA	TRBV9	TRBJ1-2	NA	CASSVTGTVYGYTF	TGTGCCAGCAGCGTGACCGGGACGGTCTATGGCTACACCTTC
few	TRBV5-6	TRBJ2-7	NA	CASSLVGLIYEQYF	TGTGCCAGCAGCTTGGTGGGTCTAATCTACGAGCAGTACTTC
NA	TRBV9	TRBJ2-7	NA	CASSVGGRTEYPYEQYF	TGTGCCAGCAGCGTAGGTGGGAGGACGGAGTACCCCTACGAGCAGTACTTC
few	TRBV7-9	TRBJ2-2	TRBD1	CASTRETGAYGELFF	TGTGCCAGCACCCGGGAGACAGGGGCGTACGGGGAGCTGTTTTTT
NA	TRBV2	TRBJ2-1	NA	CASSWDRHDEQFF	TGTGCCAGCAGTTGGGACCGCCACGATGAGCAGTTCTTC
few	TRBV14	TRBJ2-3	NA	CASSQGPPDTQYF	TGTGCCAGCAGCCAAGGTCCCCCAGATACGCAGTATTTT
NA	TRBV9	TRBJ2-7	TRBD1	CASGPGQGAYEQYF	TGTGCCAGCGGGCCGGGACAGGGGGCCTACGAGCAGTACTTC
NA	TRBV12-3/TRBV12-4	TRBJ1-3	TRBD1	CASSPKNRGKSGNTIYF	TGTGCCAGCAGTCCCAAGAACAGGGGGAAATCTGGAAACACCATATATTTT
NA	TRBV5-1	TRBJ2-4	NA	CASSLAAFSNIQYF	TGCGCCAGCAGCTTGGCCGCGTTCTCAAACATTCAGTACTTC
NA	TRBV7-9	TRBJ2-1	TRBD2	CASSLERGVYNEQFF	TGTGCCAGCAGCTTGGAGCGGGGGGTTTACAATGAGCAGTTCTTC
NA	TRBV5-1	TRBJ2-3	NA	CASRDGASTDTQYF	TGCGCCAGCAGGGACGGAGCTAGCACAGATACGCAGTATTTT
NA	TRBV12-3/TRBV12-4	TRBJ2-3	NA	CARSPLLGTDTQYF	TGTGCCAGGAGTCCTCTCCTAGGTACAGATACGCAGTATTTT
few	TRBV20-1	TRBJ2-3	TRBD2	CSARTLAEASTDTQYF	TGCAGTGCTAGGACCCTAGCGGAAGCTAGCACAGATACGCAGTATTTT
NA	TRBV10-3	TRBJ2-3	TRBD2	CAISDPEVEAGVYPDTQYF	TGTGCCATCAGTGACCCTGAGGTAGAAGCGGGAGTTTACCCAGATACGCAGTATTTT
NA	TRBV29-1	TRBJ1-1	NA	CSVDVMNTEAFF	TGCAGCGTTGACGTTATGAACACTGAAGCTTTCTTT
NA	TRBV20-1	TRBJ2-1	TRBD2	CSASGTSGEISYNEQFF	TGCAGTGCTAGTGGGACTAGCGGGGAAATTTCCTACAATGAGCAGTTCTTC
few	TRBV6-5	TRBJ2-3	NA	CASSYFSPTDTQYF	TGTGCCAGCAGTTACTTCTCGCCTACAGATACGCAGTATTTT
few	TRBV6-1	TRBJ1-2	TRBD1	CASSRRQGISYGYTF	TGTGCCAGCAGTCGCCGACAGGGGATAAGCTATGGCTACACCTTC
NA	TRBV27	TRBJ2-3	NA	CASSSSLTDTQYF	TGTGCCAGCAGTTCCTCTCTCACAGATACGCAGTATTTT
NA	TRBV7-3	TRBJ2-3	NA	CASSLLGVNTDTQYF	TGTGCCAGCAGCTTATTGGGGGTTAACACAGATACGCAGTATTTT
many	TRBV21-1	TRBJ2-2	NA	CASSKGGSGTGELFF	TGTGCCAGCAGCAAAGGGGGGTCGGGCACCGGGGAGCTGTTTTTT
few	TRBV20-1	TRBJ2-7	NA	CSARGAKGHPHEQYF	TGCAGTGCTAGAGGGGCAAAAGGGCATCCCCACGAGCAGTACTTC